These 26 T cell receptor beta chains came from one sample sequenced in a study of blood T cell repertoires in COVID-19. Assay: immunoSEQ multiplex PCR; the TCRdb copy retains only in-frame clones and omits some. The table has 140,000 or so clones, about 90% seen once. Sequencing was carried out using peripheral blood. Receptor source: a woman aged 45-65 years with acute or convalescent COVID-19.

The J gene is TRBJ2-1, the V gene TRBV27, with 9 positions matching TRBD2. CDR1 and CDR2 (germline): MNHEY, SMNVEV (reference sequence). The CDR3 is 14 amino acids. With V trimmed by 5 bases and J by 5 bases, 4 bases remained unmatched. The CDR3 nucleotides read TGTGCCAGCAGTCTAGCGGGACCAGACAATGAGCAGTTCTTC. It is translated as CASSLAGPDNEQFF.

CDR3 DNA: TGTGCCACCAGTCCAGCACCGGGACAGGGTGTGATTGGCAATCAGCCCCAGCATTTT. It yields the protein CATSPAPGQGVIGNQPQHF. The rearrangement joins TRBV24-1 to TRBJ1-5; 9 positions agree with TRBD1. Germline lookup yields CDR1 KGHDR and CDR2 SFDVKD. This CDR3 is built from 19 residues. V dropped 6 bases and J dropped 2; count of bases not matched to a gene: 16.

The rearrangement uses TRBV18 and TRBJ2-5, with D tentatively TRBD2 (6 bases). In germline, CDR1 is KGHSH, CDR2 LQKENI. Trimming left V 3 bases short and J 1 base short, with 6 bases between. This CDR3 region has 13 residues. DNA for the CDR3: TGTGCCAGCTCACCGGGACTCCAAGAGACCCAGTACTTC. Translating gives CASSPGLQETQYF. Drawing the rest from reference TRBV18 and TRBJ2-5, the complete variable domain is NAGVMQNPRHLVRRRGQEARLRCSPMKGHSHVYWYRQLPEEGLKFMVYLQKENIIDESGMPKERFSAEFPKEGPSILRIQQVVRGDSAAYFCASSPGLQETQYFGPGTRLLVL.

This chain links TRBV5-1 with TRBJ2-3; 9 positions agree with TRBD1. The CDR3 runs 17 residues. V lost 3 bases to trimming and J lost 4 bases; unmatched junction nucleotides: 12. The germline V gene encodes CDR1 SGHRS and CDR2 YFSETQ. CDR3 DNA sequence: TGCGCCAGCAGCTCACACCGGGGACAGGGTAGGTCAGATACGCAGTATTTT. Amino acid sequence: CASSSHRGQGRSDTQYF.

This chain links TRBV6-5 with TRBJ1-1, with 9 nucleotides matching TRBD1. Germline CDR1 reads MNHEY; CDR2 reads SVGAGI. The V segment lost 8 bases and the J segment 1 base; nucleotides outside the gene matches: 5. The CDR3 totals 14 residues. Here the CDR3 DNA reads TGTGCCAGCGCGAAGGACAGGGGGAACACTGAAGCTTTCTTT. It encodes CASAKDRGNTEAFF.

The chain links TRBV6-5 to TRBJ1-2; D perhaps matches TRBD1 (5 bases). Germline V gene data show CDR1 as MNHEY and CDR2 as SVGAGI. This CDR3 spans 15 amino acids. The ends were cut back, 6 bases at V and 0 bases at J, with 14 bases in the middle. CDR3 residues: CASSSGASTNYGYTF. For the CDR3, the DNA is TGTGCCAGCAGCTCTGGGGCCAGTACTAACTATGGCTACACCTTC.

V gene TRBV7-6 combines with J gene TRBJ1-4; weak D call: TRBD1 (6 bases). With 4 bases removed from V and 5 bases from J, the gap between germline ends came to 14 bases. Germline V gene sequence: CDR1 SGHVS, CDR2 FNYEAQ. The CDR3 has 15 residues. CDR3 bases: TGTGCCAGCAGCTCCATACAGGGCGCGAATGAAAAACTGTTTTTT. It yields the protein CASSSIQGANEKLFF.

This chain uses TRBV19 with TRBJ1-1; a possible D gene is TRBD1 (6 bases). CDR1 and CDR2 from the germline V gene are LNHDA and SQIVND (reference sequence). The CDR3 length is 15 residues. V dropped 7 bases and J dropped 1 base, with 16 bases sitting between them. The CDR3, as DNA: TGTGCCAGTAAGCTAATACAGGGCTGGAACACTGAAGCTTTCTTT. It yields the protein CASKLIQGWNTEAFF.

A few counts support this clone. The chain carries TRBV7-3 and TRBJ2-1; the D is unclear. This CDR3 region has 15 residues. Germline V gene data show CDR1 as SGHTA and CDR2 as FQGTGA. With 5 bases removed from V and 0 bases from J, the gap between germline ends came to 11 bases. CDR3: CASSPSESSYNEQFF. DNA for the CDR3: TGTGCCAGCAGCCCTTCGGAGAGCTCCTACAATGAGCAGTTCTTC.

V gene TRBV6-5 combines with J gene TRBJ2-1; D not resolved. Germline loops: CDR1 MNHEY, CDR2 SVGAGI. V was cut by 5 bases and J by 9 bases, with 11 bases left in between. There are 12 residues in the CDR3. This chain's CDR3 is CASSSTTAEQFF. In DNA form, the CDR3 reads TGTGCCAGCAGTAGTACTACGGCTGAGCAGTTCTTC.

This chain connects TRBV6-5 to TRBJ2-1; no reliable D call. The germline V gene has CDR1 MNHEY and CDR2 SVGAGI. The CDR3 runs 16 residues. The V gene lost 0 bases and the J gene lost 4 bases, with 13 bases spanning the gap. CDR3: CASSYSAQVMYNEQFF. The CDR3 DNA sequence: TGTGCCAGCAGTTACTCGGCTCAGGTGATGTACAATGAGCAGTTCTTC.

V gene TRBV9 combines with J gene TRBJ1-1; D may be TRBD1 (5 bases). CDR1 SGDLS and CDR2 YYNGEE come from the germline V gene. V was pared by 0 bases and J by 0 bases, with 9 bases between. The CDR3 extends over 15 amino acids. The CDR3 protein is CASSVVDRMNTEAFF. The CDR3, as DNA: TGTGCCAGCAGCGTAGTCGACAGAATGAACACTGAAGCTTTCTTT.

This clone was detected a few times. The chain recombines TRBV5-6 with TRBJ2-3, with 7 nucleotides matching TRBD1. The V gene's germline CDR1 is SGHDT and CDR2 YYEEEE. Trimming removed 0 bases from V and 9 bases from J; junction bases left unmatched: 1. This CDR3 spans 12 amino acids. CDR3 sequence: CASSLEQGTQYF. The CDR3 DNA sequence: TGTGCCAGCAGCTTGGAACAGGGGACGCAGTATTTT.

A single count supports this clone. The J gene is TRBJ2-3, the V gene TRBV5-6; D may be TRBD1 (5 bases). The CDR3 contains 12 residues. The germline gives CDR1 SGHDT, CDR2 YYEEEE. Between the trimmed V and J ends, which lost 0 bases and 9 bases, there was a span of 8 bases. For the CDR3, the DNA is TGTGCCAGCAGCTTGGCGGCAGGGACGCAGTATTTT. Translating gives CASSLAAGTQYF. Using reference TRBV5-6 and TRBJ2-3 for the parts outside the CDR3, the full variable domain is DAGVTQSPTHLIKTRGQQVTLRCSPKSGHDTVSWYQQALGQGPQFIFQYYEEEERQRGNFPDRFSGHQFPNYSSELNVNALLLGDSALYLCASSLAAGTQYFGPGTRLTVL.

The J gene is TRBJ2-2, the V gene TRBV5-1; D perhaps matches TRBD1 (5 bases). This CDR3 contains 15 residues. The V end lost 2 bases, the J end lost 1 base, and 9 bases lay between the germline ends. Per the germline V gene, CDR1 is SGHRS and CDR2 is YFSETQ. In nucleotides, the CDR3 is TGCGCCAGCAGCTTTACAGGCCTGAACACCGGGGAGCTGTTTTTT. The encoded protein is CASSFTGLNTGELFF.

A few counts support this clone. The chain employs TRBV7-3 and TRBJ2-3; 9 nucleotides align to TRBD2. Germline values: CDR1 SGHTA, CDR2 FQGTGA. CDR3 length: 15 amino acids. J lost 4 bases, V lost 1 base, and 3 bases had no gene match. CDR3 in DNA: TGTGCCAGCAGCTTAAGCGGGGGGGCTTCAGATACGCAGTATTTT. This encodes CASSLSGGASDTQYF. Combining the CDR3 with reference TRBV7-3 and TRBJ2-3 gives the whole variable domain GAGVSQTPSNKVTEKGKYVELRCDPISGHTALYWYRQSLGQGPEFLIYFQGTGAADDSGLPNDRFFAVRPEGSVSTLKIQRTERGDSAVYLCASSLSGGASDTQYFGPGTRLTVL.

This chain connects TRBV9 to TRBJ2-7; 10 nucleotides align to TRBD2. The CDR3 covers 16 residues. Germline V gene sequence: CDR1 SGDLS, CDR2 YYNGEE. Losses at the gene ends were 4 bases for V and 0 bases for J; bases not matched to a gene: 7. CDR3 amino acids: CASSPRAGGASYEQYF. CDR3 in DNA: TGTGCCAGCAGCCCCCGAGCGGGGGGGGCCTCCTACGAGCAGTACTTC. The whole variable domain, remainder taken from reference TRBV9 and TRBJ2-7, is DSGVTQTPKHLITATGQRVTLRCSPRSGDLSVYWYQQSLDQGLQFLIQYYNGEERAKGNILERFSAQQFPDLHSELNLSSLELGDSALYFCASSPRAGGASYEQYFGPGTRLTVT.

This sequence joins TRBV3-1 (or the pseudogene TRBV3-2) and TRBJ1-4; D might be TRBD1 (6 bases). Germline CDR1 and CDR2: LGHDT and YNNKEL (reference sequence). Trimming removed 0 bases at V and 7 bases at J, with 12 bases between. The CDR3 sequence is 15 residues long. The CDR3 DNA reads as TGTGCCAGCAGCCAAGAAGGGGGGGGAGGTGAAAAACTGTTTTTT. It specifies CASSQEGGGGEKLFF.

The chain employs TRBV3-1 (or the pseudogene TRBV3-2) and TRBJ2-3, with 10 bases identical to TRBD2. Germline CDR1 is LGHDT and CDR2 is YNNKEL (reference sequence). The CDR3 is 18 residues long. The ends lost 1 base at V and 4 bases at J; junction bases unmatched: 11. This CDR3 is CASSQGGRLAGVADTQYF. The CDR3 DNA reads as TGTGCCAGCAGCCAAGGGGGCCGGCTAGCGGGAGTGGCAGATACGCAGTATTTT.

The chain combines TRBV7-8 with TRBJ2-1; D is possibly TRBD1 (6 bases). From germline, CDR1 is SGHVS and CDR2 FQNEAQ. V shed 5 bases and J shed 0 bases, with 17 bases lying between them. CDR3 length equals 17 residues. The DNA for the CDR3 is TGTGCCAGCAGCCCGGGGTGGGGGCTTTCCTCCTACAATGAGCAGTTCTTC. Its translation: CASSPGWGLSSYNEQFF.

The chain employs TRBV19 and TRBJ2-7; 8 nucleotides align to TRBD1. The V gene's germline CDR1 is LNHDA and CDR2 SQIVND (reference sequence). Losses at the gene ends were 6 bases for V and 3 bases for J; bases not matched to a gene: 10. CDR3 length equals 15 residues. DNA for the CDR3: TGTGCCAGTAGAACACAGGGGGTGGGATTCTACGAGCAGTACTTC. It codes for CASRTQGVGFYEQYF. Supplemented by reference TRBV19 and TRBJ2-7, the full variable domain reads DGGITQSPKYLFRKEGQNVTLSCEQNLNHDAMYWYRQDPGQGLRLIYYSQIVNDFQKGDIAEGYSVSREKKESFPLTVTSAQKNPTAFYLCASRTQGVGFYEQYFGPGTRLTVT.

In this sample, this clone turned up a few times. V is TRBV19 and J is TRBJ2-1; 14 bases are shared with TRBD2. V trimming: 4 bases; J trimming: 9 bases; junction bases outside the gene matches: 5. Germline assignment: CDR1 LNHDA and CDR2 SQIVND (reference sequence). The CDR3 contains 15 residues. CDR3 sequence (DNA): TGTGCCAGTAGTACGGGACTAGCGGGAGTTGGTGAGCAGTTCTTC. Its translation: CASSTGLAGVGEQFF.

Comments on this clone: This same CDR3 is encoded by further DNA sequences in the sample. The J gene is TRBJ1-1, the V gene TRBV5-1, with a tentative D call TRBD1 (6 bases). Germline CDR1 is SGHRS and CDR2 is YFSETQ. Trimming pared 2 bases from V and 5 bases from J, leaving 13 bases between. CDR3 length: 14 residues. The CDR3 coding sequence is TGCGCCAGCAGCTTACAGGGTTTGGGAACTGAAGCTTTCTTT. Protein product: CASSLQGLGTEAFF.

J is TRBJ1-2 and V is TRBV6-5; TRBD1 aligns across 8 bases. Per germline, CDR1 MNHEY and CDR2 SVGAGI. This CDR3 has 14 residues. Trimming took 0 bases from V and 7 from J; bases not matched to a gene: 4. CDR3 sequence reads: CASSYSQGASGYTF. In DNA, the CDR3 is TGTGCCAGCAGTTACTCGCAGGGGGCGAGTGGCTACACCTTC.

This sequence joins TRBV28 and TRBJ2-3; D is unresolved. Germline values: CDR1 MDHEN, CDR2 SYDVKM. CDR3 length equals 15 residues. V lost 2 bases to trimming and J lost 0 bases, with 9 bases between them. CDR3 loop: CASSLPGTSTDTQYF. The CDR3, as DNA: TGTGCCAGCAGTTTACCAGGTACTAGCACAGATACGCAGTATTTT.

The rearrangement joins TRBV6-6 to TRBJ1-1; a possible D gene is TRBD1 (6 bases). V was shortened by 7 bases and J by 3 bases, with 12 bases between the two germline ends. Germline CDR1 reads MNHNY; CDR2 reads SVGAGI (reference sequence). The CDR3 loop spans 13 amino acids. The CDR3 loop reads CASKPNRDTEAFF. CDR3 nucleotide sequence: TGTGCCAGCAAACCGAACAGGGACACTGAAGCTTTCTTT.